This entry is about one T cell receptor beta chain. CDR3 length: 12 residues. Germline V gives CDR1 DFQATT, CDR2 SNEGSKA (reference sequence). With 3 bases removed from V and 9 bases from J, the gap between germline ends came to 12 bases. This specimen belongs to a study of blood T cells in healthy people across ages. A J-beta primer mix and a sample-barcoded 5' primer were used in a second PCR of about 6 to 12 cycles. The template-switch adaptor, which had 12 random nucleotides, put a tag on each cDNA molecule. TCRdb independently ran MiXCR on the 5' RACE reads; one entry per CDR3 protein. Of approximately 940,000 distinct CDR3 sequences listed, approximately 49% are singletons.

The chain recombines TRBV20-1 with TRBJ2-1; D remains unclear. Sequenced: blood. The TCR comes from a man aged 30 to 39 in good health. The CDR3 here is CSASDMGSEQFF. CDR3 sequence (DNA): TGCAGTGCTAGTGACATGGGCAGTGAGCAGTTCTTC.